This TCR beta chain is from a study of OX40 agonist ivuxolimab in advanced cancers. Background on the study: Clinicians treated patients with ivuxolimab, an agonistic anti-OX40 (CD134) antibody. Study findings and constraints: Those patients achieving a partial response at 0.1-3.0 mg/kg showed among the lowest clonal expansion. CD8+ T cells showed, on average, more clonal expansion than CD4+ cells.

This clone has just a few counts. What it binds is not known. Produced via immunoSEQ multiplex PCR; TCRdb's table is partial and in-frame only. The sample records under 85,000 clones, more than 85% being singletons. Trimming stripped 4 bases from V and 3 bases from J, with 15 bases between. The CDR3 has 15 amino acids. In germline, CDR1 is SGHDN, CDR2 FVKESK. This TCR derives from an adult with an advanced solid tumor such as melanoma, head and neck, liver or kidney cancer. The chain is built from TRBV14 and TRBJ1-1; D is ambiguous. The source material was CD4+ or CD8+ T cells sorted from blood, sampled in a trial of the OX40 agonist ivuxolimab. CDR3 loop: CASSPLRSPYTEAFF. DNA for the CDR3: TGTGCCAGCAGCCCCTTGCGGTCCCCGTACACTGAAGCTTTCTTT.